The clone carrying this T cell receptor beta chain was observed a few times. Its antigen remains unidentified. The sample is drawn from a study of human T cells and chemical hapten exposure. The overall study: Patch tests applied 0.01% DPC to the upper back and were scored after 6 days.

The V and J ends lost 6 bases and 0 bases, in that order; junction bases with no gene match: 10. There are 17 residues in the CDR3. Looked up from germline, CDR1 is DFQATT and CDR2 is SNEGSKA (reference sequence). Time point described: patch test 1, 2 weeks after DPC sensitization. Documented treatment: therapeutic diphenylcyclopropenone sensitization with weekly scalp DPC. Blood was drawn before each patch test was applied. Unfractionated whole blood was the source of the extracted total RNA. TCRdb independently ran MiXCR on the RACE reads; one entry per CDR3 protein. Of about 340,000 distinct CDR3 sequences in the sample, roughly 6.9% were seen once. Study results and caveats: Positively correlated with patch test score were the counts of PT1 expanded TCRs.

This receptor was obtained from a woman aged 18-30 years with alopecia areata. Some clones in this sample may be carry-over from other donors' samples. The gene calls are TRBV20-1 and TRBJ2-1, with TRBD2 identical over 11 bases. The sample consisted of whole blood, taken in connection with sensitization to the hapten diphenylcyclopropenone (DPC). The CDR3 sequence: CSAPTSGVRNSYNEQFF. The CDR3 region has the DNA TGCAGTGCACCGACTAGCGGGGTGCGAAACTCCTACAATGAGCAGTTCTTC.